These 17 T cell receptor beta chains were all obtained from the same sample, sequenced in a study of blood T cell repertoires in acute mononucleosis. Overall study results and limits: GLC-BM selection appeared to involve both TCR alpha and beta chains.

Only in-frame clones appear in the TCRdb table, and some are missing; sequencing was by immunoSEQ multiplex PCR. The data contain approximately 1,500 clones, around 25% of them seen just once; the ten biggest clones take up around a quarter. Time point: convalescence about 6 months (5-8 months) after acute presentation (visit 7). Sequencing used EBV GLC epitope tetramer+ CD8+ T cells sorted from PBMCs, obtained during convalescence from infectious mononucleosis. The subset denotes: CD8 T cells binding tetramer with EBV BMLF1 280-288 peptide (GLC-BM). All receptors come from a woman between 18 and 29 years old with infectious mononucleosis caused by EBV.

The table lists this clone with many counts. The same CDR3 is also encoded by other DNA sequences in this sample. This chain joins TRBV6-6 and TRBJ2-1, with 8 bases that match TRBD2. CDR1 and CDR2 (germline): MNHNY, SVGAGI (reference sequence). The length of the CDR3 is 15 residues. Germline trimming cut 6 bases from V and 8 bases from J; bases unmatched to any gene: 12. CDR3 residues: CASSPTSGSVYEQFF. DNA for the CDR3: TGTGCCAGCAGCCCGACCAGCGGGAGTGTCTATGAGCAGTTCTTC.

Concerning this clone itself: A far larger clone is one nucleotide away, so this likely arose from a read error. In the same sample, other DNA sequences code for this CDR3. This chain uses TRBV11-2 with TRBJ2-7; the match to TRBD1 covers 12 bases. From germline, CDR1 is SGHAT and CDR2 FQNNGV. This CDR3 is built from 14 residues. V gave up 5 bases and J gave up 7 bases; unmatched junction bases: 6. The CDR3 loop is CASSPGTGGSEQYF. As DNA, the CDR3 is TGTGCCAGCAGCCCCGGGACAGGGGGCTCAGAGCAGTACTTC.

Remarks on this clone: A read error likely explains this, since a far larger clone differs by one base. The same CDR3 can be traced to other DNA sequences in this sample. The chain recombines TRBV15 with TRBJ1-1; 7 positions agree with TRBD1. Germline V gene data show CDR1 as LNHNV and CDR2 as YYDKDF (reference sequence). This CDR3 contains 15 residues. CDR3 sequence reads: CATSRDLGQNTEAFF. The CDR3 DNA is TGTGCCACCAGCAGAGATTTGGGACAGAACACTGAGGCTTTCTTT.

This clone was detected ten times or more. Other DNA sequences in the sample encode the same CDR3. The genes are TRBV29-1 and TRBJ1-2; D may be TRBD1 (6 bases). Trimming stripped 3 bases from V and 12 bases from J, with 17 bases between. This CDR3 spans 12 amino acids. Per the germline V gene, CDR1 is SQVTM and CDR2 is ANQGSEA. CDR3 sequence: CSVDGVGAGDTF. CDR3 nucleotides: TGCAGCGTTGATGGGGTGGGGGCTGGGGACACCTTC.

The table lists this clone with a few counts. Given a far larger clone just one base away, this is likely a sequencing read error. V is TRBV29-1 and J is TRBJ2-3; perhaps D is TRBD1 or TRBD2 (5 bases each). Germline V gene data show CDR1 as SQVTM and CDR2 as ANQGSEA. The CDR3 totals 13 residues. CDR3 DNA sequence: TGCAGCGTTGCCGGGACCCGCACAGATACGCAGTTTTTT. It translates to CSVAGTRTDTQFF.

A word on this clone: At one end, the junction sequence differs from germline, possibly due to a read error. This sequence joins TRBV5-6 and TRBJ1-4, with a possible D match to TRBD1 (6 bases). This CDR3 has 16 residues. Per germline, CDR1 SGHDT and CDR2 YYEEEE. The CDR3 loop reads CANSLGAGAIGEKLFF. The CDR3 nucleotides are TGTGCCAACAGCTTGGGTGCAGGGGCTATTGGTGAAAAACTGTTTTTT.

This clone was observed a single time. This could be a read error, since a much larger clone is one nucleotide away. This rearrangement joins TRBV7-1 to TRBJ2-1; 7 bases are shared with TRBD2. TRBV7-1 is an open reading frame whose function is uncertain. The CDR3 has 15 amino acids. V shed 7 bases and J 6 bases; nucleotides not matched to a gene: 12. In nucleotides, the CDR3 is TGTGCCAGCACCGACGGGACTATTCTCCCCAATGAGCAGTTCTTC. Encoded protein: CASTDGTILPNEQFF.

Note on this clone: The limits of the CDR3 on the DNA are not certain, so only TCRdb's listed CDR3 is given. The CDR3 protein is CASSLGSGRGDTQYFF. V gene TRBV11-2 combines with J gene TRBJ2-3; whether TRBD2, the table's D call, matches the DNA was not checked. The CDR3 is 16 amino acids in total, end residues counted. Germline CDR1 is SGHAT and CDR2 is FQNNGV.

This clone occurred a few times. Given a far larger clone just one base away, this is likely a sequencing read error. The chain is built from TRBV27 and TRBJ2-5; D possibly corresponds to TRBD2 (6 bases). TRBJ2-7 matches the DNA end more closely, so the J call is doubtful. CDR3 length: 16 amino acids. Germline V gives CDR1 MNHEY, CDR2 SMNVEV (reference sequence). The CDR3 loop reads CASSLSIAATAYEQYF. The CDR3 bases are TGTGCCAGCAGTTTATCTATAGCGGCTACAGCCTACGAGCAGTACTTC.

A note on this clone: A far larger clone lies a single base away; this is likely a read error. The sample contains more than one DNA sequence encoding this CDR3. This CDR3 reads CASSPLVGGRYNEQFF. The CDR3 bases are TGTGCCAGCAGCCCGCTAGTTGGCGGGAGATACAATGAGCAGTTCTTC. The genes are TRBV7-8 and TRBJ2-1; 7 bases are shared with TRBD2. Germline CDR1 SGHVS, CDR2 FQNEAQ. This CDR3 has 16 residues. V shed 5 bases and J 4 bases; nucleotides not matched to a gene: 11.

Concerning this clone itself: The likely explanation is a read error, given a far larger clone one base away. The rearrangement links TRBV27 to TRBJ2-1; D tentatively reads TRBD1 or TRBD2 (5 bases each). The CDR3 runs to 14 residues. Trimming cost V 1 base and J 13 bases, with 17 bases left between them. Per germline, CDR1 MNHEY and CDR2 SMNVEV (reference sequence). The CDR3 coding sequence is TGTGCCAGCAGTTTATTTCGGGACCAAGAGACCCAGTTCTTC. Translated, it gives CASSLFRDQETQFF.

This clone was counted many times. This chain joins TRBV7-8 and TRBJ1-2; possible D gene TRBD1, 5 bases. V lost 6 bases to trimming and J lost 4 bases, with 15 bases between them. The germline CDR1 and CDR2 sequences are SGHVS and FQNEAQ. The CDR3 spans 14 residues. The CDR3: CASSEASGSYGYTF. The CDR3 DNA reads TGTGCCAGCAGTGAAGCGTCAGGGTCCTATGGCTACACCTTC.

The table lists this clone with many counts. A far larger clone is one nucleotide away, so this likely arose from a read error. Other DNA sequences in the sample encode the same CDR3. The chain uses TRBV6-6 and TRBJ2-1; 7 positions match TRBD1. The CDR3 totals 14 residues. Germline-derived CDR1 and CDR2 are MNHNY and SVGAGI (reference sequence). The CDR3 DNA reads as TGCGCCAGCAGGGACAGCGGAGCCTACAATGAGCAGTTCTTC. It specifies CASRDSGAYNEQFF.

This clone was picked up many times. Just one base apart from a much larger clone, this may be a read error. The rearrangement uses TRBV5-8 and TRBJ2-7; D unclear. The CDR3 extends over 11 amino acids. Germline assignment: CDR1 SGHTS and CDR2 YDEGEE. The V end was cut by 3 bases, the J end by 3 bases, with 4 bases between. CDR3 in DNA: TGTGCCAGCAGCTGGAACTACGAGCAGTACTTC. Encoded protein: CASSWNYEQYF.

This clone was detected a few times. The chain joins TRBV29-1 to TRBJ1-5; D not resolved. Germline lookup yields CDR1 SQVTM and CDR2 ANQGSEA. The CDR3 contains 16 residues. The DNA for the CDR3 is TGCATGGAGGGCGGCCGGGGAGGTGGAGTGAAGCAGCCCCAGCATTTT. Protein product: CMEGGRGGGVKQPQHF.

On this clone: It differs at one base from a far larger clone, so likely a read error. The chain combines TRBV10-3 with TRBJ2-1; 7 nucleotides line up with TRBD1. This CDR3 has 17 residues. Germline-derived CDR1 and CDR2 are ENHRY and SYGVKD. The CDR3 loop reads CASSYPTGHSSYNEQVF. The DNA for the CDR3 is TGTGCCAGCAGTTACCCGACAGGGCATAGCTCCTACAATGAGCAGGTCTTC.

The V gene is TRBV7-2, the J gene TRBJ2-3; tentative D call: TRBD1 (5 bases). The CDR3 spans 15 residues. V dropped 5 bases and J dropped 10 bases, with 22 bases sitting between them. Germline values: CDR1 SGHTA, CDR2 FQGNSA. CDR3 in amino acids: CASSRTSESGDAQYF. In DNA, the CDR3 is TGTGCCAGCAGCCGGACAAGCGAGAGTGGCGATGCGCAGTATTTT.